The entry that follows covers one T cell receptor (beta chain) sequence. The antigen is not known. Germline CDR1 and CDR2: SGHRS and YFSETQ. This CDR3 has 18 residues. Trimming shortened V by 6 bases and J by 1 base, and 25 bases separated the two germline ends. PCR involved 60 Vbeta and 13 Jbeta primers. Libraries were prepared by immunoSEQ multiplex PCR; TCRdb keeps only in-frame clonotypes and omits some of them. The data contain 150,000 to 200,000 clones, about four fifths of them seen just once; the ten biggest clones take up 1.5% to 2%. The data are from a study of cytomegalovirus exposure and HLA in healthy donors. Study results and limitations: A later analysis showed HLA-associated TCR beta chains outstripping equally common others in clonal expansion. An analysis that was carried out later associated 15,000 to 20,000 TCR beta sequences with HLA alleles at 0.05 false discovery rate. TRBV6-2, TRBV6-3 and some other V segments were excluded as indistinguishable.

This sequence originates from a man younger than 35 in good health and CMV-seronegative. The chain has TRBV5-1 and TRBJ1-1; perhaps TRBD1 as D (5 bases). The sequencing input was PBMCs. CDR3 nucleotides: TGCGCCAGCACCCCAGAGGTTGGTCTGGGGGGTGAGAACACTGAAGCTTTCTTT. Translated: CASTPEVGLGGENTEAFF.